This TCR beta chain came from a study of response to subunit inactivated influenza vaccine. Germline-derived CDR1 and CDR2 are SGDLS and YYNGEE. This CDR3 is 15 amino acids long. Trimming at V came to 2 bases and at J to 2 bases, leaving 6 bases not matched to a gene. This clonotype was detected a few times. TCRdb independently ran MiXCR on the RT-PCR reads; one entry per CDR3 protein. The profile shows around 710,000 distinct CDR3 sequences, approximately 13% of them singletons. This chain uses TRBV9 with TRBJ1-2; 7 nucleotides agree with TRBD1. Sequencing was performed on PBMCs from blood, taken 14 days before vaccination. The TCR comes from a man aged 50-59 years who received an inactivated influenza vaccine. The CDR3 protein is CASSVAPTGNYGYTF. The DNA for the CDR3 is TGTGCCAGCAGCGTCGCCCCGACAGGGAACTATGGCTACACCTTC. Full variable domain (rest looked up from reference TRBV9 and TRBJ1-2): DSGVTQTPKHLITATGQRVTLRCSPRSGDLSVYWYQQSLDQGLQFLIQYYNGEERAKGNILERFSAQQFPDLHSELNLSSLELGDSALYFCASSVAPTGNYGYTFGSGTRLTVV.